This T cell receptor (beta chain) was captured by sequencing in a study of cytomegalovirus exposure and HLA in healthy donors. The primer mix had 60 Vbeta and 13 Jbeta primers. The table came from immunoSEQ multiplex PCR; TCRdb's copy has only in-frame clones and leaves some out. The sample shows 150,000 or so clones, and around 1.2% sits with its ten largest clones. Trimming took 2 bases from V and 4 from J, leaving 8 bases between them. Germline V gene sequence: CDR1 ENHRY, CDR2 SYGVKD. The CDR3 length is 13 residues. The source of this sequence is a woman in her fifties or sixties in good health and CMV-seronegative. The J gene is TRBJ1-2, the V gene TRBV10-3, with unresolved D. Input material: PBMCs. CDR3 residues: CAISENSLYGYTF. The CDR3 DNA reads as TGTGCCATCAGTGAGAACAGCCTCTATGGCTACACCTTC.